These 5 T cell receptor beta chains originate from one sample sequenced in a study of glioma-infiltrating T cells after dendritic cell vaccination. Time point meaning: after dendritic cell vaccination, including at tumor progression/relapse. TCRdb keeps only in-frame clones here, not all; method: immunoSEQ multiplex PCR. The sample consists of roughly 88,000 clones, over 75% of them appearing once. This specimen consisted of blood, obtained after dendritic cell vaccination. Every receptor here comes from a human donor with glioblastoma.

The rearrangement joins TRBV7-9 to TRBJ2-3; possibly TRBD1 for D (6 bases). The CDR3 contains 14 residues. CDR1 is SEHNR and CDR2 is FQNEAQ in the germline V gene (reference sequence). V was trimmed by 5 bases and J by 5 bases, leaving 14 bases between them. The CDR3, as DNA: TGTGCCAGCAGCCCAACAGGGATCGGAGATACGCAGTATTTT. Residues: CASSPTGIGDTQYF.

The V gene is TRBV7-2, the J gene TRBJ2-7, with a possible D match to TRBD2 (6 bases). Germline V gives CDR1 SGHTA, CDR2 FQGNSA. The length of the CDR3 is 13 residues. The V end was cut by 5 bases, the J end by 5 bases, with 13 bases between. CDR3 protein: CASSRAGSHEQYV. For the CDR3, the DNA is TGTGCCAGCAGCCGGGCGGGGTCCCACGAGCAGTACGTC.

A few counts support this clone. This rearrangement joins TRBV18 to TRBJ2-3, with 8 positions matching TRBD1. V trimming: 6 bases; J trimming: 1 base; junction bases outside the gene matches: 0. Germline lookup yields CDR1 KGHSH and CDR2 LQKENI. The CDR3 loop spans 13 amino acids. The CDR3 loop is CASSTGGTDTQYF. The DNA of the CDR3 is TGTGCCAGCTCGACAGGGGGCACAGATACGCAGTATTTT.

This clone was picked up a small number of times. The rearrangement joins TRBV5-6 to TRBJ1-3; a weak D match, TRBD1 (5 bases). Germline V gives CDR1 SGHDT, CDR2 YYEEEE. This CDR3 contains 17 residues. With 0 bases removed from V and 0 bases from J, the gap between germline ends came to 13 bases. CDR3 in DNA: TGTGCCAGCAGCTTGGAACCTTCGGGGGGCTCTGGAAACACCATATATTTT. Translating gives CASSLEPSGGSGNTIYF.

The chain combines TRBV7-8 with TRBJ1-5; 8 positions agree with TRBD1. V shed 4 bases, J shed 7 bases, and the junction held 6 bases outside the gene matches. CDR3 length equals 14 residues. Germline CDR1 reads SGHVS; CDR2 reads FQNEAQ. CDR3 region: CASSSDRGIQPQHF. DNA of the CDR3: TGTGCCAGCAGCTCCGACAGGGGTATCCAGCCCCAGCATTTT. The variable domain in full, with the rest retrieved from reference TRBV7-8 and TRBJ1-5, is GAGVSQSPRYKVAKRGQDVALRCDPISGHVSLFWYQQALGQGPEFLTYFQNEAQLDKSGLPSDRFFAERPEGSVSTLKIQRTQQEDSAVYLCASSSDRGIQPQHFGDGTRLSIL.